One and the same sample provided the 6 T cell receptor beta chains below, sequenced in a study of blood T cell repertoires in COVID-19 (dated by TCRdb to between 2020 and 2021). Library construction relied on the immunoSEQ multiplex PCR assay. TCRdb limited this immuneACCESS table to in-frame rearrangements with V and J called. A share of clones is missing; checked studies link under half to unresolved V genes, and the rest is unexplained. This sample is represented by about 470,000 clones; approximately 90% of them were singletons. 0.7% of the sample is in the top ten clones. The sequenced sample was PBMCs or T cells enriched from blood (not recorded which). Receptors were obtained from a woman between 18 and 29 years old who had recovered from COVID-19.

The chain links TRBV6-5 to TRBJ1-2; 7 nucleotides agree with TRBD1. The CDR3 sequence is 14 residues long. With 0 bases clipped from V and 4 bases from J, the junction kept 2 bases outside the gene matches. Germline CDR1 reads MNHEY; CDR2 reads SVGAGI. CDR3 coding DNA: TGTGCCAGCAGTTACTCGAAGGGGGCCTATGGCTACACCTTC. Translating gives CASSYSKGAYGYTF.

V gene TRBV5-1 combines with J gene TRBJ2-1; 8 bases match TRBD2. The CDR3 is made up of 16 amino acids. The V gene end was trimmed by 0 bases and the J gene end by 4 bases; junction bases not matched to a gene: 6. Looked up from germline, CDR1 is SGHRS and CDR2 is YFSETQ. The CDR3, as DNA: TGCGCCAGCAGCTTGGACGGACTAGCCGATTACAATGAGCAGTTCTTC. It encodes CASSLDGLADYNEQFF.

This clone has only one observation. The chain recombines TRBV18 with TRBJ2-3; the D gene is possibly TRBD2 (7 bases). This CDR3 comprises 16 residues. Germline V CDR1 and CDR2: KGHSH, LQKENI. Trimming removed 2 bases from V and 3 bases from J, with 15 bases in between. The CDR3 DNA sequence: TGTGCCAGCTCACCAATGGGGGGGGGCAAGACAGATACGCAGTATTTT. Translating gives CASSPMGGGKTDTQYF.

The genes are TRBV2 and TRBJ1-5; maybe TRBD1 (6 bases). CDR1 SNHLY and CDR2 FYNNEI come from the germline V gene. V lost 4 bases, J lost 5 bases, and 18 bases lay in between. There are 16 residues in the CDR3. For the CDR3, the DNA is TGTGCCAGCAGTGGGTCGGGCAGGGGTATCGATCAGCCCCAGCATTTT. It translates to CASSGSGRGIDQPQHF.

The rearrangement joins TRBV7-9 to TRBJ1-1, with 7 bases that match TRBD1. The V segment lost 2 bases and the J segment 2 bases; nucleotides outside the gene matches: 5. CDR1 and CDR2 from the germline V gene are SEHNR and FQNEAQ (reference sequence). The CDR3 runs to 15 residues. The CDR3 nucleotides are TGTGCCAGCAGCTTAAAAAACAGGGGTAACACTGAAGCTTTCTTT. As protein: CASSLKNRGNTEAFF.

The V and J genes are TRBV6-5 and TRBJ1-1; D is undetermined. CDR3 length: 14 amino acids. With 7 bases removed from V and 1 base from J, the gap between germline ends came to 13 bases. The V gene's germline CDR1 is MNHEY and CDR2 SVGAGI. CDR3 nucleotides: TGTGCCAGCAAAAGAGCTCTAGGGAACACTGAAGCTTTCTTT. This encodes CASKRALGNTEAFF.